The entry below describes one T cell receptor (beta chain). The antigen is not known. With V trimmed by 5 bases and J by 2 bases, 4 bases remained unmatched. The germline gives CDR1 MDHEN, CDR2 SYDVKM. The CDR3 has 14 amino acids. General study points: Greatest tumor Treg TCR overlap was with tumor naive CD4+ cells. The TCR gene usage of tumor memory CD4+ T cells clustered together with blood and lymph node memory CD4+ cells and with lymph node naive CD4+ cells.

Naive CD4+ T cells were purified with Tregs depleted by CD25. After constant-region reverse-primer amplification, full-length variable regions underwent semi-nested PCR with Nested Universal Primer A. TCRdb re-derived calls from the 5' RACE reads in MiXCR, one entry per CDR3 protein. The sample includes 7,500 to 9,000 distinct CDR3 sequences, about two thirds of them seen just once. The TCR sequence derives from a female donor with breast cancer. The chain couples TRBV28 to TRBJ2-3; 7 positions match TRBD2. Sequenced: tumor-infiltrating naive CD4+ T cells sorted from the breast tumor. Sample subset: naive CD4+ T cells, CD4+CD45RA+CD25-. CDR3 nucleotides: TGTGCCAGCAGTCAGCGGGGCTCCACAGATACGCAGTATTTT. It yields the protein CASSQRGSTDTQYF.